This record covers a single T cell receptor (beta chain). The target antigen is unknown. The sample originates from a study of OX40 agonist ivuxolimab in advanced cancers. Study-level background: It was permissible to have had prior anti-PD-1, anti-PD-L1 or anti-CTLA-4 therapy, and around 43% had some. Partial responses were recorded for three patients, including one with hepatocellular carcinoma and two with cutaneous melanoma. Study-wide findings and caveats: Nonresponders, in some cases, also had low normalized T-cell clonal expansion.

Cycle 7 day 1, cycle 4 day 1, and baseline were the timepoints at which blood was sampled. The repertoire was sequenced with immunoSEQ multiplex PCR; TCRdb's copy has only in-frame clones and lacks some. The repertoire holds roughly 17,000 clones, with around 69% as singletons. Germline assignment: CDR1 MGHRA and CDR2 YSYEKL. The CDR3 loop spans 12 amino acids. Trimming removed 1 base from V and 9 bases from J, with 7 bases in between. The V gene is TRBV4-1, the J gene TRBJ2-1, with D unclear. The sequence derives from an adult with an advanced solid tumor such as melanoma, head and neck, liver or kidney cancer. Sequencing was performed on CD4+ or CD8+ T cells sorted from blood, taken in a trial of the OX40 agonist ivuxolimab. CDR3: CASSQGPGEQFF. DNA for the CDR3: TGCGCCAGCAGCCAAGGCCCTGGTGAGCAGTTCTTC.